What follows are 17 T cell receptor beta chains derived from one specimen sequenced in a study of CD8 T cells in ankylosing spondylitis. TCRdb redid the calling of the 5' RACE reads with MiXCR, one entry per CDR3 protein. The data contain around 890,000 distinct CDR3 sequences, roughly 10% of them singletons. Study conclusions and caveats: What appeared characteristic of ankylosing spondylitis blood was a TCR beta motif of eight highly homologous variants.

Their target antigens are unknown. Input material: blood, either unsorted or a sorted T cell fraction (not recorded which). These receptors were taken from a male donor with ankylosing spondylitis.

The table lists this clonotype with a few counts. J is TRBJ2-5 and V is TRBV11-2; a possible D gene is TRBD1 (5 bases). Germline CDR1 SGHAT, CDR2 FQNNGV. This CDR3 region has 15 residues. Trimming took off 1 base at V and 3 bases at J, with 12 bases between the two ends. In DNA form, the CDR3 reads TGTGCCAGCAGCTTAGTAGGACATGGAAAAGAGACCCAGTACTTC. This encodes CASSLVGHGKETQYF.

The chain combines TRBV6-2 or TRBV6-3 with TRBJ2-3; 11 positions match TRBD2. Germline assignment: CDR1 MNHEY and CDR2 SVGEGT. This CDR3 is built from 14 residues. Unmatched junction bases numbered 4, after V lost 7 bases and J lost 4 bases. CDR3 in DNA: TGTGCCAGCAACGTAGCGGGGGGGCCAGATACGCAGTATTTT. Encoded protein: CASNVAGGPDTQYF.

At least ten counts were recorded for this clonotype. This CDR3 is CASSLSSGYGYTF. Written as DNA, the CDR3 is TGTGCCAGCAGTCTTAGCTCGGGATACGGCTACACCTTC. V gene TRBV12-3 or TRBV12-4 combines with J gene TRBJ1-2; no clear D gene. Trimming cost V 5 bases and J 8 bases, with 15 bases left between them. The CDR3 is 13 amino acids.

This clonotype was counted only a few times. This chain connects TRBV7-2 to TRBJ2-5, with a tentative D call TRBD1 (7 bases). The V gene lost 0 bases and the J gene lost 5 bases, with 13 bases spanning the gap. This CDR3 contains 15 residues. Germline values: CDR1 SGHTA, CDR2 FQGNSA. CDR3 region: CASSLAHSGGETQYF. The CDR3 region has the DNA TGTGCCAGCAGCTTAGCGCATTCAGGGGGGGAGACCCAGTACTTC.

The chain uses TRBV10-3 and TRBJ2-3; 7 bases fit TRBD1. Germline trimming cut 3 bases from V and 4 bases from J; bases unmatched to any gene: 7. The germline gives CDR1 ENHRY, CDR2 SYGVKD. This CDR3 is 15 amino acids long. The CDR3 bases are TGTGCCATCAGTGATCGACAGGGTGTGGCAGATACGCAGTATTTT. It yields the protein CAISDRQGVADTQYF.

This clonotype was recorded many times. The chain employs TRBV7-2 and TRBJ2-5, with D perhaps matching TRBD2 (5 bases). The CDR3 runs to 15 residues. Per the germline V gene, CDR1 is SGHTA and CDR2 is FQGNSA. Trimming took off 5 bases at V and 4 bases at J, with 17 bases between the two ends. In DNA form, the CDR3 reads TGTGCCAGCAGCCTCGGCGGAGCAGGAGGAGAGACCCAGTACTTC. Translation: CASSLGGAGGETQYF. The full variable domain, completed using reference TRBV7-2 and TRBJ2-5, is GAGVSQSPSNKVTEKGKDVELRCDPISGHTALYWYRQSLGQGLEFLIYFQGNSAPDKSGLPSDRFSAERTGGSVSTLTIQRTQQEDSAVYLCASSLGGAGGETQYFGPGTRLLVL.

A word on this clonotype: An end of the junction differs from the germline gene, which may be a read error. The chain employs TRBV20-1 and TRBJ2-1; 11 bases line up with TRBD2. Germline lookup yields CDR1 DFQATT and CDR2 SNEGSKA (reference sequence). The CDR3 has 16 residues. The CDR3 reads CSARVAGGPSNNEQFF. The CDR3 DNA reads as TGCAGTGCCAGAGTAGCGGGAGGGCCCTCTAACAATGAGCAGTTCTTC.

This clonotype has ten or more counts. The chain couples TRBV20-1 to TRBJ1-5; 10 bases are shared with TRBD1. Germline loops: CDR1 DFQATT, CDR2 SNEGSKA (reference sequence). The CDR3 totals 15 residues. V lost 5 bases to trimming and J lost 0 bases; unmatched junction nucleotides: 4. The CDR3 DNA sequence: TGCAGTGCTCGACAGGGGGCGAATAGCAATCAGCCCCAGCATTTT. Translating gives CSARQGANSNQPQHF.

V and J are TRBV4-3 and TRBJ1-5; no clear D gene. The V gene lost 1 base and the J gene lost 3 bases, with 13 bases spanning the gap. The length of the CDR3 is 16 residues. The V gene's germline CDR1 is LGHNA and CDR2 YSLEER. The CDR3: CASSQVVTTHNQPQHF. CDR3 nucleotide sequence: TGCGCCAGCAGCCAAGTAGTGACAACCCACAATCAGCCCCAGCATTTT.

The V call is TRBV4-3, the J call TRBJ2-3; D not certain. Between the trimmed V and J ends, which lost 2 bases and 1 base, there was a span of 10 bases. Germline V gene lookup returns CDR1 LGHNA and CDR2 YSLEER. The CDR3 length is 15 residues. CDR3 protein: CASSQPGPRTDTQYF. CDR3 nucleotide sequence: TGCGCCAGCAGCCAACCCGGGCCCCGCACAGATACGCAGTATTTT.

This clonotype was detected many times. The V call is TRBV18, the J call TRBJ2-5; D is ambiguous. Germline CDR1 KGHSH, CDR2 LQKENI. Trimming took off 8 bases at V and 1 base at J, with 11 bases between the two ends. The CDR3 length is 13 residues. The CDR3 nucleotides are TGTGCCAGCAGCCCCCGAGTCCAAGAGACCCAGTACTTC. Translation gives CASSPRVQETQYF.

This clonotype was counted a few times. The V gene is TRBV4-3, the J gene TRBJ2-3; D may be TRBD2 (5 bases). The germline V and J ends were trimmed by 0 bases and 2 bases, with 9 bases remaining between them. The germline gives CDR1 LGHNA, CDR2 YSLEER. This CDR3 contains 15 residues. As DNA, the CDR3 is TGCGCCAGCAGCCAAGATCTAGCATACACAGATACGCAGTATTTT. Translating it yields CASSQDLAYTDTQYF.

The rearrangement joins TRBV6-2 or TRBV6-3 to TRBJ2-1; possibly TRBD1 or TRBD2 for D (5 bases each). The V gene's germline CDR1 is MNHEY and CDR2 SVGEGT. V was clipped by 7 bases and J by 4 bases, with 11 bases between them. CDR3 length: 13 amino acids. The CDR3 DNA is TGTGCCAGCACGAAGGGACCTTACAATGAGCAGTTCTTC. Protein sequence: CASTKGPYNEQFF.

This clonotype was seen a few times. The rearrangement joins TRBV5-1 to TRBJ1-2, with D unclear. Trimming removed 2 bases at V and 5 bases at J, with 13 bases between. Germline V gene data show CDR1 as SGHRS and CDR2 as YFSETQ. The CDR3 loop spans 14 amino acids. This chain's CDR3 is CASSLTSELYGYTF. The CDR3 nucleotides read TGCGCCAGCAGCTTAACGTCGGAACTTTATGGCTACACCTTC.

CDR3 sequence: CSASNGILRTGNTIYF. In DNA form, the CDR3 reads TGCAGTGCTAGTAACGGGATCCTGCGAACTGGAAACACCATATATTTT. This rearrangement joins TRBV20-1 to TRBJ1-3; D not certain. Germline values: CDR1 DFQATT, CDR2 SNEGSKA (reference sequence). Trimming took off 3 bases at V and 2 bases at J, with 17 bases between the two ends. The length of the CDR3 is 16 residues.

The CDR3 spells CASRRAGAEFF. As DNA, the CDR3 is TGTGCCAGCAGGCGGGCGGGGGCAGAGTTCTTC. The gene calls are TRBV7-9 and TRBJ2-1, with D possibly being TRBD2 (7 bases). V lost 6 bases and J 14 bases, leaving 14 bases between the germline ends. Germline V gene sequence: CDR1 SEHNR, CDR2 FQNEAQ (reference sequence). The CDR3 sequence is 11 residues long. Variable domain in full (rest from reference TRBV7-9 and TRBJ2-1): DTGVSQNPRHKITKRGQNVTFRCDPISEHNRLYWYRQTLGQGPEFLTYFQNEAQLEKSRLLSDRFSAERPKGSFSTLEIQRTEQGDSAMYLCASRRAGAEFFGPGTRLTVL.

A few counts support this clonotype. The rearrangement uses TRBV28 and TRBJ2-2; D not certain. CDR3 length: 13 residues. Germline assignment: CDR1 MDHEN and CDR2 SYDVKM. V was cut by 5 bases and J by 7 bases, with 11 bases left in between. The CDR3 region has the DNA TGTGCCAGCAGTCTCATCTCAGTCGGGGAGCTGTTTTTT. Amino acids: CASSLISVGELFF. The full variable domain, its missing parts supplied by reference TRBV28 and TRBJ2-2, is DVKVTQSSRYLVKRTGEKVFLECVQDMDHENMFWYRQDPGLGLRLIYFSYDVKMKEKGDIPEGYSVSREKKERFSLILESASTNQTSMYLCASSLISVGELFFGEGSRLTVL.